This T cell receptor beta chain stems from a study of T cells in Graves' hyperthyroidism and ophthalmopathy. Study-wide findings and caveats: Ophthalmopathy was separated from stable hyperthyroidism by a 13 V-J model. Researchers found most expanded thyroid clonotypes above 0.001 in blood as well.

Calling Graves' hyperthyroidism stable meant ophthalmopathy did not progress within 18 months. In making diagnoses, clinical symptoms, serum thyroxine and TRAb, thyroid ultrasound and orbital computed tomography were all used. RNA transcripts yielded amplified TCR beta CDR3 regions. With the HTBI primer set, the TCR CDR3 went through a first round of RT-PCR. TCRdb called the multiplex PCR reads again in MiXCR, with one record for every CDR3 protein. The sample has about 96,000 distinct CDR3 sequences; 51% are singletons. This clonotype showed up many times. Its antigen remains unidentified. This CDR3 has 15 residues. V was pared by 5 bases and J by 5 bases, with 5 bases of the junction left unmatched. The germline CDR1 and CDR2 sequences are KGHDR and SFDVKD.

The sequenced material came from blood. The chain has TRBV24-1 and TRBJ2-2, with 9 bases that match TRBD1. The clonotype was recovered from a woman aged 40 to 49 with Graves' hyperthyroidism. The CDR3, as DNA: TGTGCCACCAGTGCCGCCGGGACAGGGACCGGGGAGCTGTTTTTT. Its translation: CATSAAGTGTGELFF.